This T cell receptor (beta chain) was documented in a study of blood T cell repertoires in COVID-19. Original analysis: Amplification with reference gene primers provided the estimates of nucleated cell counts. Assay used: immunoSEQ multiplex PCR; TCRdb lists only in-frame clones, some missing. D and trimming were read from the DNA, whereas the V and J calls and clone size are those reported in that table. The sample gives 300,000 or so clones, under 90% of which show up once; over 9.5% is in the top ten. Germline loops: CDR1 MNHEY, CDR2 SMNVEV (reference sequence). Trimming took 3 bases from V and 5 from J; bases not matched to a gene: 2. The CDR3 loop spans 15 amino acids. Clinical history as reported by participants underpinned cohort assignment. Two negative PCRs, clearance, or symptom resolution were required of recovered Cohort 3 donors.

This clonotype was sampled from a woman under 30 who had recovered from COVID-19. The specimen sequenced was PBMCs or T cells enriched from blood (not recorded which). The J gene is TRBJ2-2, the V gene TRBV27; 11 nucleotides align to TRBD1. DNA of the CDR3: TGTGCCAGCAGTTTGGGGACAGGGGGAACCGGGGAGCTGTTTTTT. Protein sequence: CASSLGTGGTGELFF.